This TCR beta chain derives from a study of CD4 T cells in relation to SARS-CoV-2 and coronaviruses. Study context: PBMCs were cultured with antigen for over nine days before TCR beta sequencing.

General study results and limits: Pre-pandemic and post-infection samples never came from the same donor. In around three fifths of donors, memory CD4+ clonotypes crossrecognized SARS-CoV-2 and at least one common cold coronavirus spike.

The unexposed donors gave CD4+ T cells in about 2010-2018, prior to COVID-19. After about 10 days of culture, CD4+ T cells were isolated. As cell numbers allowed, unexposed-donor CD4+ T cells faced SARS-CoV-2 S/N and four cold-coronavirus spikes. In the case of this clone: No antigen is known for it.

CDR1 and CDR2 (germline): SEHNR, FQNEAQ (reference sequence). The CDR3 totals 15 residues. Trimming removed 1 base at V and 1 base at J, with 11 bases between. This table comes from immunoSEQ multiplex PCR, and its TCRdb copy is limited to in-frame clones, with some not included. In the table there are over 10,000 clones, approximately 78% of which are singletons. The sequence was obtained from a human donor in good health. Sequencing used CD4+ T cells from PBMCs, cultured in vitro. The rearrangement uses TRBV7-9 and TRBJ2-7; D unclear. For the CDR3, the DNA is TGTGCCAGCAGCTTAGGGGCATGGGGTTCCTACGAGCAGTACTTC. It yields the protein CASSLGAWGSYEQYF.